These 9 T cell receptor beta chains originate from one sample sequenced in a study of glioma-infiltrating T cells after dendritic cell vaccination. Clones were sequenced by immunoSEQ multiplex PCR, and TCRdb holds only the in-frame ones, with some missing. The sample yields approximately 64,000 clones, 82% seen once. The source material was blood, sampled before dendritic cell vaccination. The receptors come from a human donor with glioblastoma.

The chain combines TRBV6-5 with TRBJ1-3; D is uncertain. V shed 6 bases and J shed 6 bases, with 12 bases lying between them. CDR3 size: 13 residues. The germline CDR1 and CDR2 sequences are MNHEY and SVGAGI. The CDR3: CASSRGVQNTIYF. The CDR3 coding sequence is TGTGCCAGCAGCCGCGGGGTACAAAACACCATATATTTT.

This chain connects TRBV6-1 to TRBJ1-1; TRBD1 matches at 8 bases. J lost 5 bases, V lost 9 bases, and 8 bases had no gene match. The CDR3 has 13 residues. CDR1 MNHNS and CDR2 SASEGT come from the germline V gene. The CDR3 nucleotides read TGTGCCAGTGGACAGGGTGGTATAACTGAAGCTTTCTTT. Its protein is CASGQGGITEAFF.

V is TRBV5-8 and J is TRBJ2-1; D is undetermined. The V end was cut by 4 bases, the J end by 0 bases, with 14 bases between. The CDR3 sequence is 16 residues long. Looked up from germline, CDR1 is SGHTS and CDR2 is YDEGEE. The CDR3, as DNA: TGTGCCAGCAGCGCGACGTGGTCTAGCTCCTACAATGAGCAGTTCTTC. Translation: CASSATWSSSYNEQFF.

This clone has only one observation. The rearrangement joins TRBV7-2 to TRBJ2-3; 12 bases are a match to TRBD2. V shed 5 bases and J 2 bases; nucleotides not matched to a gene: 11. This CDR3 region has 18 residues. In germline, CDR1 is SGHTA, CDR2 FQGNSA. CDR3 DNA sequence: TGTGCCAGCAGCGCACTAGCGGGGGGCCTCCAATTCACAGATACGCAGTATTTT. As protein: CASSALAGGLQFTDTQYF.

This clone was observed a few times. The rearrangement joins TRBV5-4 to TRBJ1-6; D gene uncertain. In germline, CDR1 is SGHNT, CDR2 YYREEE (reference sequence). V was trimmed by 0 bases and J by 8 bases, leaving 12 bases between them. This CDR3 region has 15 residues. The CDR3 coding sequence is TGTGCCAGCAGCTTGGGCAACCCCGGGGATTCACCCCTCCACTTT. This sequence encodes CASSLGNPGDSPLHF.

The V and J genes are TRBV5-1 and TRBJ1-2; TRBD1 might be the D (6 bases). CDR1 and CDR2 (germline): SGHRS, YFSETQ. Deletions cut 4 bases from V and 4 bases from J, with 20 bases between. This CDR3 region has 16 residues. CDR3 bases: TGCGCCAGCAGCCCTGGGCCAGGAGAGGGGGTCTATGGCTACACCTTC. Its protein is CASSPGPGEGVYGYTF.

The chain joins TRBV6-5 to TRBJ1-3; perhaps TRBD1 as D (6 bases). The CDR3 has 14 amino acids. CDR1 and CDR2 from the germline V gene are MNHEY and SVGAGI. V was cut by 6 bases and J by 0 bases, with 9 bases left in between. CDR3 loop: CASSRGGSGNTIYF. The CDR3, as DNA: TGTGCCAGCAGCCGAGGGGGCTCTGGAAACACCATATATTTT.

The gene calls are TRBV11-2 and TRBJ1-5; 9 nucleotides match TRBD1. With 1 base clipped from V and 4 bases from J, the junction kept 2 bases outside the gene matches. The CDR3 extends over 15 amino acids. Germline V gene data show CDR1 as SGHAT and CDR2 as FQNNGV. The CDR3 protein is CASSLGQGVNQPQHF. CDR3 DNA: TGTGCCAGCAGCTTAGGACAGGGGGTGAATCAGCCCCAGCATTTT.

V usage is TRBV13 and J usage is TRBJ2-3; D call uncertain. V lost 5 bases and J 6 bases, leaving 6 bases between the germline ends. Per the germline V gene, CDR1 is PRHDT and CDR2 is FYEKMQ (reference sequence). The CDR3 is 11 residues long. In DNA, the CDR3 is TGTGCCAGCAGCCTTTTGGATACGCAGTATTTT. Translation: CASSLLDTQYF.